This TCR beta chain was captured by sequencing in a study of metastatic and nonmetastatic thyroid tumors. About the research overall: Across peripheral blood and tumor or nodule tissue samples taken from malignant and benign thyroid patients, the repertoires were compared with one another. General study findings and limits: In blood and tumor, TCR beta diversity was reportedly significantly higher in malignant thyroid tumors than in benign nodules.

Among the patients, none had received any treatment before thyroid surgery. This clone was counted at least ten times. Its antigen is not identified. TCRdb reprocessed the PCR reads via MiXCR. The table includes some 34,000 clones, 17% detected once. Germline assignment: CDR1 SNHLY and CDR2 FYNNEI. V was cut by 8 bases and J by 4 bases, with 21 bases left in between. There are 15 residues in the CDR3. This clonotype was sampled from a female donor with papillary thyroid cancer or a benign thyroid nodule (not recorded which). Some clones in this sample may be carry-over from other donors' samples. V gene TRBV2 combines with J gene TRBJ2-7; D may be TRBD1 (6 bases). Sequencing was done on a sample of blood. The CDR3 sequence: CASSGAGASPYEQYF. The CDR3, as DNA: TGTGCCAGCTCAGGTGCAGGGGCCTCTCCTTACGAGCAGTACTTC.